The T cell receptor beta chain described here comes from a study of blood T cell repertoires in COVID-19. The method was immunoSEQ multiplex PCR; TCRdb's version includes in-frame clones alone and lacks a portion of them. The repertoire holds 180,000 or so clones, with around 86% as singletons. V dropped 3 bases and J dropped 6 bases, with 9 bases sitting between them. The CDR3 extends over 13 amino acids. Germline V gene sequence: CDR1 PRHDT, CDR2 FYEKMQ (reference sequence). The sample comprised peripheral blood. The gene calls are TRBV13 and TRBJ1-5; a weak D match, TRBD1 (6 bases). This TCR derives from a young woman with active or convalescent COVID-19. CDR3 loop: CASSFGQFQPQHF. As DNA, the CDR3 is TGTGCCAGCAGCTTCGGACAGTTTCAGCCCCAGCATTTT.